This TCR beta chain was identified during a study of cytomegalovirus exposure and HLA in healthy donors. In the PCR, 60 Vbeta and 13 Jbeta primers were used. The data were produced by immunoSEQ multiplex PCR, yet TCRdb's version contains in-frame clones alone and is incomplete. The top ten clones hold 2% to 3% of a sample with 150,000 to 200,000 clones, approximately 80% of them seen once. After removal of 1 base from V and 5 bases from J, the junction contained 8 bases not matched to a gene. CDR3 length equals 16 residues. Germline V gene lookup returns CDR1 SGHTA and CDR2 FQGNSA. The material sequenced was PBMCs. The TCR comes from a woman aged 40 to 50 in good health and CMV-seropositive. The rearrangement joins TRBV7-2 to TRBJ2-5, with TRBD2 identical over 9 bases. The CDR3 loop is CASSLVISGGRETQYF. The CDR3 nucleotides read TGTGCCAGCAGCTTAGTAATTAGCGGGGGTCGGGAGACCCAGTACTTC.